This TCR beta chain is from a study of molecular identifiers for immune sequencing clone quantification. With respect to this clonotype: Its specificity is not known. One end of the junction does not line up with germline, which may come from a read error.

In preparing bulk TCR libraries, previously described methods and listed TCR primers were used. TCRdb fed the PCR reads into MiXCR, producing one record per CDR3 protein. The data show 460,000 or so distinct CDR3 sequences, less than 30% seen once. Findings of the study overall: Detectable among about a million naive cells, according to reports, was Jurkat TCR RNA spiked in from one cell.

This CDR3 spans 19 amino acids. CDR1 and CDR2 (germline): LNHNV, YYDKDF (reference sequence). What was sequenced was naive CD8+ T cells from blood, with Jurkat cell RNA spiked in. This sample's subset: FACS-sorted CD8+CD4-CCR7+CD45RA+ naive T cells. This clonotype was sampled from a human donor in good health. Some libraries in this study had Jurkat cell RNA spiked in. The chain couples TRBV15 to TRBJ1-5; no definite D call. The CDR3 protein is CATSTAKTGSLYTNHPQHF. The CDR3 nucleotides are TGTGCCACCAGCACAGCAAAGACGGGGAGTCTTTATACCAATCACCCCCAGCATTTT.